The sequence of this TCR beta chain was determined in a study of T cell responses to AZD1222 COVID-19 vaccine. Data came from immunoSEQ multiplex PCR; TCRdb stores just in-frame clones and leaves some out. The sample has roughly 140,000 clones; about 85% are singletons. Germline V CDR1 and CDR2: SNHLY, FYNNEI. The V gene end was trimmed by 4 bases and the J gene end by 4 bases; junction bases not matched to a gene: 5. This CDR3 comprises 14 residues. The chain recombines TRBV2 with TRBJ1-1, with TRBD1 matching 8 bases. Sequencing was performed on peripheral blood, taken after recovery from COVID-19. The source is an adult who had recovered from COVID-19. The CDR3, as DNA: TGTGCCAGCAGTGGATACAGGGGGAGCACTGAAGCTTTCTTT. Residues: CASSGYRGSTEAFF.